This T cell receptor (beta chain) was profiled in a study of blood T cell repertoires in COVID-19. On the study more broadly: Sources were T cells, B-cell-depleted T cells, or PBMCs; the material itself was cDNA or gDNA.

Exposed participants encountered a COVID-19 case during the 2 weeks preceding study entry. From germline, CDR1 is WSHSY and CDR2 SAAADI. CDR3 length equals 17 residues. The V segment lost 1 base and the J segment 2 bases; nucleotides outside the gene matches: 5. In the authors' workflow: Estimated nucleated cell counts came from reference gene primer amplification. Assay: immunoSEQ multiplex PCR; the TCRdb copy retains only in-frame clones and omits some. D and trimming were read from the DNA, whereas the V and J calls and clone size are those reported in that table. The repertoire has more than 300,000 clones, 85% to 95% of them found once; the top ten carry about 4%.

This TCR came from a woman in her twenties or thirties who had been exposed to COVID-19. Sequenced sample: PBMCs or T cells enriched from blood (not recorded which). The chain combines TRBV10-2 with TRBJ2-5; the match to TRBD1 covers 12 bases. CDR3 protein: CASSEWGDRGLQETQYF. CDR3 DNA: TGCGCCAGCAGTGAGTGGGGGGACAGGGGGCTTCAAGAGACCCAGTACTTC.